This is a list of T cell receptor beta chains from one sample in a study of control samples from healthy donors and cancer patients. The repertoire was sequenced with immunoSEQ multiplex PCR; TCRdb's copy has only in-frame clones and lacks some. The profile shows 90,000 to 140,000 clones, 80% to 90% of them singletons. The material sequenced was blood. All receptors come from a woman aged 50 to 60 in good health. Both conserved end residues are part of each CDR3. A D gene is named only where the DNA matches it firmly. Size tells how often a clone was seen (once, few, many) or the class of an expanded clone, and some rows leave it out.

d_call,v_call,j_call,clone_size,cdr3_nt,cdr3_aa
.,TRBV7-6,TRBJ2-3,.,TGTGCCAGCAGCTTAGCGGGGGCAGATACGCAGTATTTT,CASSLAGADTQYF
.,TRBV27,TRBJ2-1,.,TGTGCCAGCAGTTTATTCGGGGACAATGAGCAGTTCTTC,CASSLFGDNEQFF
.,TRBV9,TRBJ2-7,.,TGTGCCAGCAGCGCTCCTAGGGAGGCTTACGAGCAGTACTTC,CASSAPREAYEQYF
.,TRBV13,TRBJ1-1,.,TGTGCCAGCAGCCAAAAATGGGGTGAAGGCACTGAAGCTTTCTTT,CASSQKWGEGTEAFF
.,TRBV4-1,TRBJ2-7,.,TGCGCCAGCAGCCAAGGAACAGCGAGCTCCTACGAGCAGTACTTC,CASSQGTASSYEQYF
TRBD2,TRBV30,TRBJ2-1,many,TGTGCCTGGAGTGGGACTAGCGGGAGTTTATACAATGAGCAGTTCTTC,CAWSGTSGSLYNEQFF
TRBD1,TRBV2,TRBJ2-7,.,TGTGCCAGCAGTCCACAGGGGACCAATGTTTACGAGCAGTACTTC,CASSPQGTNVYEQYF
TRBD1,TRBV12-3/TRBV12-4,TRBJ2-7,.,TGTGCCAGCAGTTGGGACAGGGTCGAGCAGTACTTC,CASSWDRVEQYF
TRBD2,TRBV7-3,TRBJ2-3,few,TGTGCCAGCAGCGCCGAGCTGTGGGGGGGGACAGATACGCAGTATTTT,CASSAELWGGTDTQYF
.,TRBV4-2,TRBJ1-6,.,TGTGCCAGCAGCCAAGATAATACCCCCCTCCACTTT,CASSQDNTPLHF
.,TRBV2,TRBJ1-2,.,TGTGCCAGCAGCCTAAAAATGGCTGTCTATGGCTACACCTTC,CASSLKMAVYGYTF
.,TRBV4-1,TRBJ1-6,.,TGCGCCAGCAGCCAAGATATACGGTCTCGTTCACCCCTCCACTTT,CASSQDIRSRSPLHF
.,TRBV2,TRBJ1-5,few,TGTGCCAGCAGTACGGACGGCAATCAGCCCCAGCATTTT,CASSTDGNQPQHF
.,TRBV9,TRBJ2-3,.,TGTGCCAGCAGCTCCACAGCTACCGCGGCGGATACGCAGTATTTT,CASSSTATAADTQYF
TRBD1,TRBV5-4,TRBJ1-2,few,TGTGCCAGCAGCGTGGGCGGGACAGGGAACTATGGCTACACCTTC,CASSVGGTGNYGYTF
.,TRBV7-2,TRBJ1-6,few,TGTGCCAGCACCTTTGGCCCTTATAATTCACCCCTCCACTTT,CASTFGPYNSPLHF
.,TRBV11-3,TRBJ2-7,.,TGTGCCAGCAGCCGTCTTAGGAGCTCCTACGAGCAGTACTTC,CASSRLRSSYEQYF
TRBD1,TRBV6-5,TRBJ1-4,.,TGTGCCAGCAAATCGGACAGGGCCGATGAAAAACTGTTTTTT,CASKSDRADEKLFF
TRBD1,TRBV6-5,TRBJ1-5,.,TGTGCCAGCACAGATGGACAGGCTAGCAATCAGCCCCAGCATTTT,CASTDGQASNQPQHF
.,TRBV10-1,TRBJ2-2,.,TGCGCCAGCAGTTTAACCCACCGGGCAGGGGAACACCGGGGAGCTGTTTTT,CASSLTHRAGEHRGAVF
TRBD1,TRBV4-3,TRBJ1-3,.,TGCGCCAGCAGCCAGGGACAGGGATCGGTCACCATATATTTT,CASSQGQGSVTIYF
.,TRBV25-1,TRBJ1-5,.,TGTGCCAGCAGTGAACCCGGTTGGAATCAGCCCCAGCATTTT,CASSEPGWNQPQHF
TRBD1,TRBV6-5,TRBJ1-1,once,TGTGCCAGCAGAAAAACCGGGACAGGGGGGACTGAAGCTTTCTTT,CASRKTGTGGTEAFF
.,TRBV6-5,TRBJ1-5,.,TGTGCCAGCAGCCAACACAGGGAGGGAAATCAGCCCCAGCATTTT,CASSQHREGNQPQHF
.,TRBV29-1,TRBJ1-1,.,TGCAGCGTTGAAGATCAGGACACTAACACTGAAGCTTTCTTT,CSVEDQDTNTEAFF
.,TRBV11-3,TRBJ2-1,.,TGTGCCAGCGTCTACAGTAGCTCCTACAATGAGCAGTTCTTC,CASVYSSSYNEQFF
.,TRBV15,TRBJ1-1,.,TGTGCCACCAGCAGCCAATTTCGCACTGAAGCTTTCTTT,CATSSQFRTEAFF
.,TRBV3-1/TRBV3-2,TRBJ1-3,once,TGTGCCAGCAGCCAACGGATTTTTCCTGGAAACACCATATATTTT,CASSQRIFPGNTIYF
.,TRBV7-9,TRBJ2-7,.,TGTGCCACCACAGAGCCGAATCGGGACGAGCAGTACTTC,CATTEPNRDEQYF
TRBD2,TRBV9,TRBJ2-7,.,TGTGCCAGCAGCCGCCAGGGCGGGAGAAGTAACGAGCAGTACTTC,CASSRQGGRSNEQYF
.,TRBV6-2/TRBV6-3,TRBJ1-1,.,TGTGCCAGCAGTTACGCAGGGACTGAAGCTTTCTTT,CASSYAGTEAFF
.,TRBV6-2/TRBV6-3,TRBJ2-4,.,TGTGCCAGCAGTCTAACAAGGGCTTTAGAAAACATTCAGTACTTC,CASSLTRALENIQYF
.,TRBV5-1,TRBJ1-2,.,TGCGCCAGCAGCTTGGCCGGTCGGTCTGGCTACACCTTC,CASSLAGRSGYTF
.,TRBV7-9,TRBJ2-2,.,TGTGCCAGCAGCCCAAGTTTGGGGTCCGGGGAGCTGTTTTTT,CASSPSLGSGELFF
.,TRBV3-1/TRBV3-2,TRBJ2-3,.,TGTGCCAGCAGCCCCGACACAGATACGCAGTATTTT,CASSPDTDTQYF
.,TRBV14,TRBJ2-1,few,TGTGCCAGCAGCCAAGCGATTGGAGTAAATGAGCAGTTCTTC,CASSQAIGVNEQFF
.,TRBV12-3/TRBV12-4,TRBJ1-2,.,TGTGCCAGCAGCGCGGGACCGGATTATGGCTACACCTTC,CASSAGPDYGYTF
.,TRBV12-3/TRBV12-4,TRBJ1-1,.,TGTGCCAGCAGCCCGTCCCCCGTCACTGAAGCTTTCTTT,CASSPSPVTEAFF